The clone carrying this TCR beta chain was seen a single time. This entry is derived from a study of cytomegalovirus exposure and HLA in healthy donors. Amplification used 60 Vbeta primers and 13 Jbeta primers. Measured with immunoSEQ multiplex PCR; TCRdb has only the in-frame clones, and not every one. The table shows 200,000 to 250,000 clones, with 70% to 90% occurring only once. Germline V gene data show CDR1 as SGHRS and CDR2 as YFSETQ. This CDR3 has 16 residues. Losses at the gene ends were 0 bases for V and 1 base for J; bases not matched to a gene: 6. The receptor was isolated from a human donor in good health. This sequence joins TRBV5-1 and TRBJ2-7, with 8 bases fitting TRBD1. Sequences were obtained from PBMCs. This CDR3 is CASSLGRGLISYEQYF. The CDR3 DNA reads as TGCGCCAGCAGCTTGGGCAGGGGGCTGATTTCCTACGAGCAGTACTTC.